This T cell receptor (beta chain) stems from a study of blood T cell repertoires in COVID-19. Across the whole study: From T cells, B-cell-depleted T cells, or PBMCs came the material, which was cDNA or gDNA.

The CDR3 is 11 residues long. The ends were cut back, 6 bases at V and 4 bases at J, with 4 bases in the middle. Germline CDR1 reads MNHEY; CDR2 reads SMNVEV (reference sequence). As handled by the study authors: Reference gene primers were amplified, and this amplification served to estimate nucleated cell counts. TCRdb's copy holds only in-frame clones and misses some; the assay was immunoSEQ multiplex PCR. The D gene and trimming were derived from the DNA, and the V and J assignments and clone size from that table. The sample lists a few hundred thousand clones, 84% occurring once. This rearrangement joins TRBV27 to TRBJ2-1; D not resolved. This TCR came from a woman older than 75 with active or convalescent COVID-19. Input material: peripheral blood. The CDR3 reads CASRQYNEQFF. CDR3 DNA sequence: TGTGCCAGCAGACAATACAATGAGCAGTTCTTC.